The 23 T cell receptor beta chains below all came from one sample that was sequenced in a study of CD8 T cells in ankylosing spondylitis listed by TCRdb under 2017. Results the study describes overall, beyond this receptor: A TCR beta motif of 8 or 9 highly homologous amino acid variants appeared characteristic of blood from ankylosing spondylitis patients.

The antigens of these receptors remain unknown. The library was produced with 5' RACE. Reads for this sample came from an Illumina HiSeq 2500. The public reads were run again by TCRdb, first through fastp at Q25 and then through MiXCR, and only productive beta chains were kept. Identical CDR3 protein sequences are pooled into one entry, listed with their most common genes and DNA. Here the sample has about 450,000 distinct CDR3 sequences; approximately 26% occur a single time. The ten largest clones take up about 0.9% of the sample. The sequenced sample consisted of blood, either unsorted or a sorted T cell fraction (not recorded which). These receptors were collected from a male donor with ankylosing spondylitis.

This rearrangement joins TRBV20-1 to TRBJ1-2, with D unresolved. The CDR3 is 11 amino acids. Trimming left V 5 bases short and J 12 bases short, with 16 bases between. Germline CDR1 is DFQATT and CDR2 is SNEGSKA (reference sequence). CDR3 sequence: CSARREGPHTF. The DNA of the CDR3 is TGCAGTGCTCGACGCGAGGGTCCTCACACCTTC.

This rearrangement joins TRBV23-1 to TRBJ2-1; D is unresolved. TRBV23-1 is given ORF status, its function remaining uncertain. V lost 0 bases, J lost 5 bases, and 11 bases lay in between. The CDR3 is 15 residues long. The CDR3: CASSQSMSPHNEQFF. The CDR3 bases are TGCGCCAGCAGTCAATCTATGAGTCCCCACAATGAGCAGTTCTTC.

This clonotype was observed at least ten times. J is TRBJ2-7 and V is TRBV20-1; 9 bases match TRBD1. The CDR3 loop spans 15 amino acids. Germline loops: CDR1 DFQATT, CDR2 SNEGSKA (reference sequence). V dropped 0 bases and J dropped 0; count of bases not matched to a gene: 3. This CDR3 is CSARDLTGGSYEQYV. The CDR3 DNA reads as TGCAGTGCTAGAGATCTGACAGGGGGCTCCTACGAGCAGTACGTC.

By share, this clonotype ranks as medium-sized. The V call is TRBV5-1, the J call TRBJ1-3, with 8 positions matching TRBD1. V gave up 2 bases and J gave up 0 bases; unmatched junction bases: 4. Germline V lookup: CDR1 SGHRS, CDR2 YFSETQ. This CDR3 spans 16 amino acids. CDR3 DNA sequence: TGCGCCAGCAGCTTAGGACAGGGACGCTCTGGAAACACCATATATTTT. This gives the protein CASSLGQGRSGNTIYF. Together with reference TRBV5-1 and TRBJ1-3, the CDR3 gives the full variable domain: KAGVTQTPRYLIKTRGQQVTLSCSPISGHRSVSWYQQTPGQGLQFLFEYFSETQRNKGNFPGRFSGRQFSNSRSEMNVSTLELGDSALYLCASSLGQGRSGNTIYFGEGSWLTVV.

The chain's CDR3 is CASSVTGEVGEKLFF. DNA for the CDR3: TGCGCCAGCAGTGTTACAGGGGAGGTCGGTGAAAAACTGTTTTTT. This chain links TRBV5-1 with TRBJ1-4, with 7 bases lining up with TRBD1. CDR3 length equals 15 residues. Germline-derived CDR1 and CDR2 are SGHRS and YFSETQ. V trimming: 5 bases; J trimming: 7 bases; junction bases outside the gene matches: 11. Supplemented by reference TRBV5-1 and TRBJ1-4, the full variable domain reads KAGVTQTPRYLIKTRGQQVTLSCSPISGHRSVSWYQQTPGQGLQFLFEYFSETQRNKGNFPGRFSGRQFSNSRSEMNVSTLELGDSALYLCASSVTGEVGEKLFFGSGTQLSVL.

The CDR3 nucleotides read TGTGCCAGCAGCCTGAGATGGGACGAGCAGTACGTC. Translating gives CASSLRWDEQYV. V is TRBV5-6 and J is TRBJ2-7; D remains unclear. The CDR3 extends over 12 amino acids. CDR1 SGHDT and CDR2 YYEEEE come from the germline V gene. The V and J ends lost 4 bases and 5 bases respectively, with 10 bases between them.

This clonotype appeared a few times. The chain joins TRBV5-6 to TRBJ1-1; D gene ambiguous. The V end lost 5 bases, the J end lost 4 bases, and 18 bases lay between the germline ends. Looked up from germline, CDR1 is SGHDT and CDR2 is YYEEEE. The CDR3 sequence is 15 residues long. CDR3 loop: CASSLWRPASTEAFF. CDR3 DNA: TGTGCCAGCAGTTTGTGGCGGCCGGCGAGCACTGAAGCTTTCTTT.

This rearrangement joins TRBV20-1 to TRBJ2-7, with TRBD2 matching 7 bases. There are 14 residues in the CDR3. V was clipped by 3 bases and J by 4 bases; unmatched bases: 9. Germline-derived CDR1 and CDR2 are DFQATT and SNEGSKA (reference sequence). The CDR3 is CSASRRGRVYEQYF. The CDR3 DNA reads as TGCAGTGCTAGTAGGCGCGGGAGAGTGTACGAGCAGTACTTC.

A few counts support this clonotype. The chain has TRBV10-3 and TRBJ2-2, with 8 bases aligning to TRBD2. CDR1 and CDR2 (germline): ENHRY, SYGVKD. The junction had 10 bases not matched to a gene; V was cut back by 0 bases and J by 4 bases. The CDR3 loop spans 18 amino acids. As DNA, the CDR3 is TGTGCCATCAGTGAGTCGCCAACTAGCGGAACCCTCACCGGGGAGCTGTTTTTT. It yields the protein CAISESPTSGTLTGELFF.

At least ten counts were recorded for this clonotype. This chain connects TRBV5-6 to TRBJ1-2, with D uncertain. The germline V gene encodes CDR1 SGHDT and CDR2 YYEEEE. The CDR3 contains 14 residues. V was pared by 3 bases and J by 3 bases, with 12 bases between. The CDR3 region is CASSSNAVDYGYTF. The CDR3 bases are TGTGCCAGCAGCTCCAACGCCGTGGACTATGGCTACACCTTC. Full variable domain (outside the CDR3, taken from reference TRBV5-6 and TRBJ1-2): DAGVTQSPTHLIKTRGQQVTLRCSPKSGHDTVSWYQQALGQGPQFIFQYYEEEERQRGNFPDRFSGHQFPNYSSELNVNALLLGDSALYLCASSSNAVDYGYTFGSGTRLTVV.

This clonotype came up a few times. The V gene is TRBV7-6, the J gene TRBJ2-5; D is undetermined. V lost 3 bases to trimming and J lost 8 bases, with 10 bases between them. CDR3 length: 12 residues. In germline, CDR1 is SGHVS, CDR2 FNYEAQ. The DNA for the CDR3 is TGTGCCAGCAGCTTTTCCTTTGGCACCCAGTACTTC. Translation gives CASSFSFGTQYF.

J is TRBJ1-6 and V is TRBV12-3 or TRBV12-4; D is ambiguous. The V end lost 3 bases, the J end lost 6 bases, and 6 bases lay between the germline ends. The CDR3 has 13 residues. DNA for the CDR3: TGTGCCAGCAGTTTTGGCCGTAATTCACCCCTCCACTTT. It codes for CASSFGRNSPLHF.

The chain is built from TRBV28 and TRBJ1-2; D is unresolved. V was trimmed by 11 bases and J by 3 bases, leaving 10 bases between them. CDR3 length: 11 residues. Germline V gene lookup returns CDR1 MDHEN and CDR2 SYDVKM. The CDR3 bases are TGTGCCTCACTGGATCACTATGGCTACACCTTC. It yields the protein CASLDHYGYTF.

The table lists this clonotype with a count of one. The chain couples TRBV20-1 to TRBJ2-3; 11 bases fit TRBD2. The germline V gene encodes CDR1 DFQATT and CDR2 SNEGSKA (reference sequence). The V and J ends lost 5 bases and 1 base, in that order; junction bases with no gene match: 11. This CDR3 comprises 17 residues. The CDR3 region has the DNA TGCAGTGCTCCTAGCGGGAGGCAGCCAGCAGGCACAGATACGCAGTATTTT. This sequence encodes CSAPSGRQPAGTDTQYF.

This sequence joins TRBV24-1 and TRBJ2-1; D possibly corresponds to TRBD2 (5 bases). This CDR3 contains 18 residues. Germline V CDR1 and CDR2: KGHDR, SFDVKD. V was shortened by 0 bases and J by 0 bases, with 14 bases between the two germline ends. Here the CDR3 reads CATSDLGVAQSSYNEQFF. CDR3 coding DNA: TGTGCCACCAGTGATTTGGGGGTAGCGCAAAGCTCCTACAATGAGCAGTTCTTC.

This clonotype is medium-sized in the sample. The chain couples TRBV24-1 to TRBJ2-1, with 7 bases lining up with TRBD1. CDR3 length equals 16 residues. Germline V CDR1 and CDR2: KGHDR, SFDVKD. The V gene end was trimmed by 3 bases and the J gene end by 0 bases; junction bases not matched to a gene: 4. Written as DNA, the CDR3 is TGTGCCACCAGTGATCACCGGGACAGCTCCTACAATGAGCAGTTCTTC. Amino acids: CATSDHRDSSYNEQFF.

The chain has TRBV27 and TRBJ2-7; possible D gene TRBD2, 5 bases. This CDR3 has 12 residues. The V gene lost 4 bases and the J gene lost 9 bases, with 13 bases spanning the gap. Germline CDR1 is MNHEY and CDR2 is SMNVEV (reference sequence). CDR3 loop: CASSSSSSSQYF. CDR3 coding DNA: TGTGCCAGCAGTTCCTCTAGCTCCTCGCAGTACTTC.

This chain links TRBV12-3 or TRBV12-4 with TRBJ1-2; TRBD1 might be the D (6 bases). CDR3 length: 16 amino acids. Trimming removed 3 bases at V and 6 bases at J, with 20 bases between. CDR3 amino acids: CASSFQTVGAGDGYTF. The DNA of the CDR3 is TGTGCCAGCAGTTTTCAGACCGTGGGGGCAGGGGATGGCTACACCTTC.

J is TRBJ1-1 and V is TRBV20-1; D call uncertain. The CDR3 is made up of 15 amino acids. Trimming removed 3 bases at V and 0 bases at J, with 14 bases between. Germline V gene sequence: CDR1 DFQATT, CDR2 SNEGSKA (reference sequence). CDR3: CSARNRITLNTEAFF. CDR3 bases: TGCAGTGCTAGGAATAGGATCACACTGAACACTGAAGCTTTCTTT.

The V call is TRBV3-1, the J call TRBJ1-6; no clear D gene. V shed 0 bases and J shed 0 bases, with 12 bases lying between them. Germline values: CDR1 LGHDT, CDR2 YNNKEL (reference sequence). The CDR3 runs 18 residues. CDR3 sequence: CASSQEVRTGSYNSPLHF. DNA for the CDR3: TGTGCCAGCAGCCAAGAAGTCAGGACCGGCTCCTATAATTCACCCCTCCACTTT.

The rearrangement joins TRBV18 to TRBJ2-1; 7 bases are a match to TRBD2. The ends lost 3 bases at V and 9 bases at J; junction bases unmatched: 8. Germline assignment: CDR1 KGHSH and CDR2 LQKENI. The CDR3 runs to 14 residues. The CDR3 here is CASSPSSGRREQFF. In DNA, the CDR3 is TGTGCCAGCTCACCTTCTAGCGGAAGGCGTGAGCAGTTCTTC.

V is TRBV12-3 or TRBV12-4 and J is TRBJ2-3; D might be TRBD2 (6 bases). CDR3 length: 16 residues. V dropped 6 bases and J dropped 5 bases, with 21 bases sitting between them. CDR3 sequence reads: CASSPTGTFAGDTQYF. For the CDR3, the DNA is TGTGCCAGCAGCCCAACTGGGACTTTCGCCGGAGATACGCAGTATTTT.

The chain uses TRBV10-3 and TRBJ2-3, with D perhaps matching TRBD1 (6 bases). From germline, CDR1 is ENHRY and CDR2 SYGVKD. V was pared by 6 bases and J by 2 bases, with 24 bases between. There are 18 residues in the CDR3. CDR3 sequence reads: CAISSSTGTGLATDTQYF. The CDR3 bases are TGTGCCATCAGCTCCTCAACAGGGACGGGGTTAGCCACAGATACGCAGTATTTT.